This TCR beta chain was documented in a study of early T cells in non-severe SARS-CoV-2 infection. Study at large: Bulk RNA isolated from unsorted whole blood underwent sequencing; chains were not paired. Study conclusions and caveats: Reliance on VDJdb matching favored anti-spike CD8 responses; private and CD4 specificities were missed.

Researchers attached unique molecular identifiers to individual cDNA molecules. MiXCR, run by TCRdb on the 5' RACE reads, gives a single entry per CDR3 protein. The repertoire holds about 75,000 distinct CDR3 sequences, with roughly 10% as singletons. This clonotype was seen repeatedly, ten times or more. Its antigen is not known. CDR1 is MNHNS, CDR2 SASEGT, per germline. V was trimmed by 1 base and J by 1 base, leaving 7 bases between them. This CDR3 contains 14 residues. The source material was whole blood, sampled at baseline. The chain employs TRBV6-1 and TRBJ1-2, with D hard to call. This TCR came from an adult who was a healthcare worker with PCR-confirmed SARS-CoV-2 infection or an uninfected control (not recorded which). The CDR3 loop reads CASSEEGGNYGYTF. The CDR3, as DNA: TGTGCCAGCAGTGAAGAAGGCGGTAACTATGGCTACACCTTC.